This T cell receptor beta chain was identified in a study of blood T cell repertoires in COVID-19. Study processing details: Reference gene primer amplification in the assay estimated nucleated cell counts. Method: immunoSEQ multiplex PCR; TCRdb's copy keeps in-frame clones and lacks some. The D gene and trimming were derived from the DNA, and the V and J assignments and clone size from that table. The sample shows 210,000 or so clones, about 90% of them seen only once. This receptor was obtained from a man between 50 and 59 years old with acute or convalescent COVID-19. Sequences were obtained from peripheral blood.

CDR3 region: CASSPEGQGNNYGYTF. As DNA, the CDR3 is TGTGCCAGCAGCCCTGAAGGACAGGGGAATAACTATGGCTACACCTTC. The J gene is TRBJ1-2, the V gene TRBV9, with TRBD1 matching 9 bases. Germline V gene data show CDR1 as SGDLS and CDR2 as YYNGEE. CDR3 length equals 16 residues. After removal of 4 bases from V and 1 base from J, the junction contained 8 bases not matched to a gene.